Sequencing of this TCR beta chain was carried out in a study of CD8 T cells in Susac syndrome (dated by TCRdb to about 2019). As for the study more broadly: Among the sequenced Susac syndrome patients, about 6 had clinically active disease and eight were in clinical remission. At blood withdrawal, Susac syndrome patients were therapy-naive, treated with corticosteroids (with IVIg additionally given to some), or treated with IVIg alone. Whether CD8+ T cell activation and differentiation in Susac syndrome was antigen driven was tested using repertoire sequencing. The study at large found these results: The number of individuals in the TCR sequencing and HLA analysis was acknowledged as relatively small. No clonal expansion was detected in the CD4+ T cell repertoire of Susac syndrome patients.

RNA was extracted using the RNeasy kit, and roughly 0.5 to 1 microgram was reverse transcribed with random hexamers. The immunoSEQ multiplex PCR assay, which covers 54 Vbeta and 13 Jbeta segments, was used to amplify TCR beta CDR3 regions. Bias from PCR amplification was corrected by using a synthetic template baseline for primer optimization and for computational correction. On the authors' methods: Reads were assigned to V, D and J genes according to IMGT and analyzed in immunoSEQ Analyzer, with only productive sequences retained. Clonality was computed as one minus Shannon entropy normalized by log2 of the number of productive unique sequences. For each patient and control, public and private clones were evaluated within the 100 most prevalent clones. A clone was defined as Susac-specific if it was absent from the healthy and MS cohorts, from over 1,000 published viral clones and from other ImmuneACCESS disease sequences. TCRdb ran its own pipeline on the public reads, namely fastp trimming at Q25 and MiXCR clone calling, and kept in-frame beta chains. A single entry per CDR3 protein holds the most common genes and DNA from its merged rows. The V and J calls and clone size are TCRdb's, not the authors'. Recorded for this sample are around 190,000 distinct CDR3 sequences; roughly 92% of them occurred a single time. Of the sample, approximately 0.11% falls within the top ten clones.

The CDR3 runs 13 amino acids, cysteine and phenylalanine included. Only CDR3 DNA remains: 39 bases, in frame from the first base. V was cut back by 2 bases and J by 7 bases, leaving a gap of 9 bases between them. The germline V gene (reference sequence) yields LNHDA for CDR1 and SQIVND for CDR2. Peripheral blood CD8+ and CD4+ T cells from healthy donors, Susac syndrome patients and multiple sclerosis patients were profiled by high-throughput TCR beta sequencing. The Susac syndrome patients fulfilled recently defined diagnostic criteria for either definite or probable disease. Bulk CD8+ and CD4+ T cells were purified by magnetic negative isolation, whereas CD8+ TEMRA cells were enriched by FACS. Blood was collected in EDTA tubes and processed within 24 hours, with PBMCs isolated through density gradient centrifugation. PBMCs intended for TCR sequencing were cryopreserved in liquid nitrogen and were subsequently thawed in a 37 degrees C water bath. A purity of at least 90% was achieved for sorted or isolated CD4+, CD8+ and CD8+ TEMRA cells.

With regard to this clonotype: Its antigen target is currently unknown. The sample holds no much larger clone one base away, and base qualities are not on file.

The source of this sequence is a human donor with Susac syndrome. Source material: CD4+ T cells from PBMCs. The receptor chain draws on TRBV19 and TRBJ1-5, with the D gene not confidently named. The nucleotide sequence is TGTGCCAGTAGTATAAAGAATAAACAGCCCCAGCATTTT. Its protein reads: CASSIKNKQPQHF.